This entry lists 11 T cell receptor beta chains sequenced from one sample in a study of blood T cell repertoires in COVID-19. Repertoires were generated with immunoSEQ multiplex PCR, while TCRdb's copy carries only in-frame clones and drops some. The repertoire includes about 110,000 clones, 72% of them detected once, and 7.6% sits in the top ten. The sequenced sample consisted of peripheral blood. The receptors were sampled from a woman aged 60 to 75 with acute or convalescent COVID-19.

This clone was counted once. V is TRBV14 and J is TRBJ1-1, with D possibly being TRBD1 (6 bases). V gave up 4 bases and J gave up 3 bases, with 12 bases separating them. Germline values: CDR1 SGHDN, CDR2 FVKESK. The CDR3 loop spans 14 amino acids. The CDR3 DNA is TGTGCCAGCAGCCCTCCCGGGGGGCACACTGAAGCTTTCTTT. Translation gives CASSPPGGHTEAFF.

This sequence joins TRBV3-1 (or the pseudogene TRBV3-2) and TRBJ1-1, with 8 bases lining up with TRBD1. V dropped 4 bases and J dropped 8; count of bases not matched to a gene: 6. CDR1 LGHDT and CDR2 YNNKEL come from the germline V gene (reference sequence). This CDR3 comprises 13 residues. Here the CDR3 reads CASSRQGAREAFF. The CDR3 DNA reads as TGTGCCAGCAGCCGGCAGGGGGCTAGGGAAGCTTTCTTT.

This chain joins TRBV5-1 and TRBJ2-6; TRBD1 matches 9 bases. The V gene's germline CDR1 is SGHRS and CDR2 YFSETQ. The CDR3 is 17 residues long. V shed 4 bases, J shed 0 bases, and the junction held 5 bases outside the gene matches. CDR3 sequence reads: CASSPDRGSSGANVLTF. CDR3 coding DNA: TGCGCCAGCAGCCCCGACAGGGGGAGCTCTGGGGCCAACGTCCTGACTTTC.

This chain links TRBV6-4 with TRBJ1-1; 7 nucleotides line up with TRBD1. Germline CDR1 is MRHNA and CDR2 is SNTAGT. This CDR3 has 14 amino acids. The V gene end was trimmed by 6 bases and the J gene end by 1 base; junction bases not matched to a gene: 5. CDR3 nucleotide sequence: TGTGCCAGCAGAGGGACAGACAAGAACACTGAAGCTTTCTTT. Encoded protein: CASRGTDKNTEAFF.

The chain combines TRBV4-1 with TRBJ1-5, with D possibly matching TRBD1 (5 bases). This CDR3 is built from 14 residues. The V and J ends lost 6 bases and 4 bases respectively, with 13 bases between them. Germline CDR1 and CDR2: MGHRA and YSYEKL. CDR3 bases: TGCGCCAGCAGGGACACGAAGTCAAATCAGCCCCAGCATTTT. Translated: CASRDTKSNQPQHF.

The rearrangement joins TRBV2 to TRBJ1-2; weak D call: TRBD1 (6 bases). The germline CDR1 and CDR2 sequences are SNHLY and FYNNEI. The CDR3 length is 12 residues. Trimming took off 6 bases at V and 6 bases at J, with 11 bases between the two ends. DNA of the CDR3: TGTGCCAGCAGGCAAGAGGGGGATGGCTACACCTTC. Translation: CASRQEGDGYTF.

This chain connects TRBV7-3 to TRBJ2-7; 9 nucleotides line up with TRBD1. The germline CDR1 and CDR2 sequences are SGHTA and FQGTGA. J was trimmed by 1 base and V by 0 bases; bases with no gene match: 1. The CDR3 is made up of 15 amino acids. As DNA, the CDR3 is TGTGCCAGCAGCTTAACCGGGACAGGGTCCTACGAGCAGTACTTC. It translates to CASSLTGTGSYEQYF.

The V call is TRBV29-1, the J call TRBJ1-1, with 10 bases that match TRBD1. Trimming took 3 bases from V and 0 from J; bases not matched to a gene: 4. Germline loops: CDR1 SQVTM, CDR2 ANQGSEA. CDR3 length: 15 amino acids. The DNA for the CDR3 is TGCAGCGTTGAGAGGACAGGGGGGATGAACACTGAAGCTTTCTTT. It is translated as CSVERTGGMNTEAFF.

The CDR3 DNA reads as TGTGCCAGCAGCGTTGGGACAGTTTTTTCACCCCTCCACTTT. It yields the protein CASSVGTVFSPLHF. V is TRBV9 and J is TRBJ1-6, with 7 bases that match TRBD1. Unmatched junction bases numbered 5, after V lost 2 bases and J lost 9 bases. The CDR3 totals 14 residues. Germline lookup yields CDR1 SGDLS and CDR2 YYNGEE.

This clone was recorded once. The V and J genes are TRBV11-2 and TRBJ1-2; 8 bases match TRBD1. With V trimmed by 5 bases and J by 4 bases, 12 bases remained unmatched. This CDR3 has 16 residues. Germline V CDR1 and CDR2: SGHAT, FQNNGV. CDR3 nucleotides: TGTGCCAGCAGCCTTCAGTGGGACAGGAGGCTCTATGGCTACACCTTC. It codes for CASSLQWDRRLYGYTF.

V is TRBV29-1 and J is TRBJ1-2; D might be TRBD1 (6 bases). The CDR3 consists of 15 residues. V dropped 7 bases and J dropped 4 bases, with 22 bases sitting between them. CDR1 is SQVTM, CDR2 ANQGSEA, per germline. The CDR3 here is CSAPTPQGGGYGYTF. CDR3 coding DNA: TGCAGCGCCCCTACCCCACAGGGTGGCGGCTATGGCTACACCTTC.